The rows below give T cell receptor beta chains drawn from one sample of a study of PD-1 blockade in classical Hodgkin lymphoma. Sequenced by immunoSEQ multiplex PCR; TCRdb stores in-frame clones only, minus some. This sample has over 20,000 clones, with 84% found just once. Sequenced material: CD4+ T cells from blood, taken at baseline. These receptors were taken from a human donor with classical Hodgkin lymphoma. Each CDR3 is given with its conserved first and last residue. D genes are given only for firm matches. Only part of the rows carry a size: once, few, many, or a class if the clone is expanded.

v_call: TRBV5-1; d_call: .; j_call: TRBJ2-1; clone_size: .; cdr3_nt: TGCGCCAGCAGCTTGGAGGGGAAACCCTACAATGAGCAGTTCTTC; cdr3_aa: CASSLEGKPYNEQFF
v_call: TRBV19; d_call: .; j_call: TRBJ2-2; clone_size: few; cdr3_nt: TGTGCCAGTAGGCGGACCGGTTTTGTGTTTTTT; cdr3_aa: CASRRTGFVFF
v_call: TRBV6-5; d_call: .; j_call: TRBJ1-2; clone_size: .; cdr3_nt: TGTGCCAGCAGTACGCTGCAGACAGCTAACTATGGCTACACCTTC; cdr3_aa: CASSTLQTANYGYTF
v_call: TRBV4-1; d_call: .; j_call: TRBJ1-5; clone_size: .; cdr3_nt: TGCGCCAGCAGCCAAGATATCCTATATAGCAATCAGCCCCAGCATTTT; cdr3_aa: CASSQDILYSNQPQHF
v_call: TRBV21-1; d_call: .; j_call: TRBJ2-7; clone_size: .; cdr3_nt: TGTGCCAGCAAGGGCAGGGGGTTGGACGAGCAGTACTTC; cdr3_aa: CASKGRGLDEQYF
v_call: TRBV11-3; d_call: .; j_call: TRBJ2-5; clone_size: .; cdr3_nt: TGTGCCAGCAGCCGCGGGGCCCTGGGAGAGGAGACCCAGTACTTC; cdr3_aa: CASSRGALGEETQYF
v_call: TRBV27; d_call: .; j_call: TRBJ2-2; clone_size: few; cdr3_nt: TGTGCCAGCAGTAGTACCGGGGAGCTGTTTTTT; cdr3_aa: CASSSTGELFF
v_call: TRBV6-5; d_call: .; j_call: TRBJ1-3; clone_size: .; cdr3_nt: TGTGCCAGCGGGGCGGAGGGCTCCGCTCGGAACACCATATATTTT; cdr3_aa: CASGAEGSARNTIYF
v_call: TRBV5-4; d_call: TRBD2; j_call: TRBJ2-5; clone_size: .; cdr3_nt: TGTGCCAGCAGCTTTAGACTAGCTGGAGACGAGACCCAGTACTTC; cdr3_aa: CASSFRLAGDETQYF
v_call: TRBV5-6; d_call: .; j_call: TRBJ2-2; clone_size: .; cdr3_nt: TGTGCCAGCAGCTTCCGCCCGGGGGAGCTGTTTTTT; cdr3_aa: CASSFRPGELFF